This T cell receptor (beta chain) was observed in a study of blood T cell repertoires in COVID-19. For the study at large: The United States, Italy and Spain were the sources of the acute and convalescent COVID-19 samples. T cells, B-cell-depleted T cells, or PBMCs provided the cDNA or gDNA that served as material.

In germline, CDR1 is WSHSY, CDR2 SAAADI. V trimming: 6 bases; J trimming: 5 bases; junction bases outside the gene matches: 4. The CDR3 totals 13 residues. TCRdb's table, derived via immunoSEQ multiplex PCR, lists solely in-frame clones and lacks some. In the table there are some 190,000 clones, around nine tenths of which are singletons. The chain employs TRBV10-2 and TRBJ1-5; 7 bases fit TRBD1. The clonotype originates from a man younger than 45 with acute or convalescent COVID-19. Sequences were obtained from peripheral blood. The chain's CDR3 is CASRGTDYQPQHF. The CDR3 DNA reads as TGCGCCAGCAGGGGGACAGACTATCAGCCCCAGCATTTT.